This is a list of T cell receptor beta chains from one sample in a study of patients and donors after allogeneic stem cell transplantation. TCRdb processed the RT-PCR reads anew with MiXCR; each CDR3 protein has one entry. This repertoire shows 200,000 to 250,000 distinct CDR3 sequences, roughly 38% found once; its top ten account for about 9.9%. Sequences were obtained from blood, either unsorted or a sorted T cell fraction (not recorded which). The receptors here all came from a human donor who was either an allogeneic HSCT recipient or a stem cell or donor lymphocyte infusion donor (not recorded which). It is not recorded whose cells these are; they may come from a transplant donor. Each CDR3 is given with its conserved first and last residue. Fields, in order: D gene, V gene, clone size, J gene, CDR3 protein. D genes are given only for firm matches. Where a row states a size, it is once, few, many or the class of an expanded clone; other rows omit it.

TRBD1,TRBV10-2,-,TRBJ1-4,CASSGTGTVNEKLFF
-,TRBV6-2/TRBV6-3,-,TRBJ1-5,CASSYWGGSGNQPQHF
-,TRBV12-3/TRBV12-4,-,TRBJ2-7,CASSLEGATYEQYF
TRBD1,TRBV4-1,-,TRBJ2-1,CASSQVGQGISYNEQFF
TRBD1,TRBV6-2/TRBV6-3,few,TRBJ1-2,CASGQGGYGYTF
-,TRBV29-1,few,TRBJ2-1,CSVAHWGGEEQFF
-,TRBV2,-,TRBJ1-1,CASRGHRPMNTEAFF
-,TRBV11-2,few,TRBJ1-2,CASSAPRAGRDYGYTF
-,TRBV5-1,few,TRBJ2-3,CASSLRAGDTQYF
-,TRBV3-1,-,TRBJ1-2,CASSQDALNYGYTF
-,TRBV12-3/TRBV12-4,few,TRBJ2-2,CASRAGARYANTGELFF
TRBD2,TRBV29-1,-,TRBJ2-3,CSVAGTSITDTQYF
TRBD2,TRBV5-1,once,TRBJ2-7,CASSFGTSGVSVYEQYF
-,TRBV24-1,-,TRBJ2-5,CATSDSRETQYF
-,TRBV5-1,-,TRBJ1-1,CASSPPGRENTEAFF
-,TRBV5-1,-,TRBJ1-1,CASSLDPKAVNTEAFF
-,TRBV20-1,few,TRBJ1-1,CSARRGRENTEAFF
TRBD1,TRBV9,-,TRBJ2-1,CASSLTGTGGDEQFF
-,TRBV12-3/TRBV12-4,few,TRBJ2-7,CASSLFSGSTGHEQYF
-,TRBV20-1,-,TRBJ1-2,CSANEGYGYTF
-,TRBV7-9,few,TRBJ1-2,CASREPTGSYGYTF
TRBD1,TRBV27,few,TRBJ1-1,CASSLTGQGSTEAFF
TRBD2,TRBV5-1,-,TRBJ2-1,CASSLLAGSSYNEQFF
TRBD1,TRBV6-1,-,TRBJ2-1,CASSGPPDRGSYNEQFF
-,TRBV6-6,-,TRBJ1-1,CASSFSGAEAFF
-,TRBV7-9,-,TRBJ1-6,CASSLWGTQNSPLHF
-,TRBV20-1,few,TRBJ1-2,CSASSTARGYTF
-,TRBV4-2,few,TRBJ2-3,CASSLALWGGTDTQYF
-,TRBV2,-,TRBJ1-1,CASRGQPRGDTEAFF